This record looks at one TCR beta chain sequence and its context. This CDR3 is 12 amino acids long. CDR1 and CDR2 (germline): SQVTM, ANQGSEA. Deletions cut 8 bases from V and 8 bases from J, with 16 bases between. These data come from a study of T cells in Graves' hyperthyroidism and ophthalmopathy. Researchers amplified the TCR beta CDR3 regions from RNA transcripts. TCR CDR3 underwent first-round RT-PCR with the HTBI primer set. In TCRdb, the multiplex PCR reads were re-called with MiXCR into one record per CDR3 protein. Of some 420,000 distinct CDR3 sequences listed, roughly an eighth are singletons.

The origin of this receptor is a woman aged 18-29 years with Graves' hyperthyroidism. The chain is built from TRBV29-1 and TRBJ2-4; D may match TRBD1 or TRBD2 (6 bases each). The material sequenced was blood. In DNA, the CDR3 is TGCAGCACCTCGGGGGCCGGGGACATTCAGTACTTC. Translating it yields CSTSGAGDIQYF.